The rows below give T cell receptor beta chains drawn from one sample of a study of Ad26.COV2.S vaccination and SARS-CoV-2 variants. Only in-frame clones appear in the TCRdb table, and some are missing; sequencing was by immunoSEQ multiplex PCR. Seen here are hundreds of thousands of clones, 85% to 90% observed once, and the top ten hold approximately 2.5%. The sample in question was peripheral blood, obtained in a trial of Ad26.COV2.S vaccine versus placebo. The receptors here all came from a person aged 18-65 years who received the Ad26.COV2.S COVID-19 vaccine or a placebo. Both conserved end residues are part of each CDR3. The D gene is left open where the match is weak. Clone size is stated in some rows and not others, as once, few, many or a class when expanded.

D gene	V gene	J gene	clone size	CDR3 protein	CDR3 DNA
TRBD2	TRBV4-1	TRBJ2-2	NA	CASSQESFLGTIYTGELFF	TGCGCCAGCAGCCAAGAAAGCTTTTTGGGGACTATATACACCGGGGAGCTGTTTTTT
NA	TRBV6-5	TRBJ2-1	NA	CASSYHHVQTYNEQFF	TGTGCCAGCAGTTACCACCATGTCCAAACCTACAATGAGCAGTTCTTC
NA	TRBV27	TRBJ1-1	NA	CASSFSEGTEAFF	TGTGCCAGCAGTTTTTCGGAGGGAACTGAAGCTTTCTTT
NA	TRBV5-6	TRBJ1-5	few	CASSLGDQPQHF	TGTGCCAGCAGCCTAGGGGATCAGCCCCAGCATTTT
NA	TRBV9	TRBJ1-2	NA	CASSARVNYGYTF	TGTGCCAGCAGCGCCAGGGTGAACTATGGCTACACCTTC
NA	TRBV7-6	TRBJ1-4	NA	CASSLWGRGVEKLFF	TGTGCCAGCAGCTTATGGGGCCGGGGGGTAGAAAAACTGTTTTTT
NA	TRBV28	TRBJ1-1	NA	CASSLRRLEPLF	TGTGCCAGCAGTCTGCGACGACTAGAACCTCTCTTT
NA	TRBV4-1	TRBJ1-6	NA	CASSQGPFTGSRNSPLHF	TGCGCCAGCAGCCAAGGCCCCTTTACAGGGTCACGTAATTCACCCCTCCACTTT
NA	TRBV6-2/TRBV6-3	TRBJ1-6	NA	CASSFSPRASDNSPLHF	TGTGCCAGCAGTTTCTCTCCCAGGGCGTCAGATAATTCACCCCTCCACTTT
NA	TRBV7-9	TRBJ1-1	few	CASSLASGTEAFF	TGTGCCAGCAGCTTAGCGTCAGGCACTGAAGCTTTCTTT
NA	TRBV6-2/TRBV6-3	TRBJ1-1	NA	CASSDRQGFSEAFF	TGTGCCAGCAGTGACCGTCAGGGATTTAGTGAAGCTTTCTTT
TRBD2	TRBV5-6	TRBJ2-4	NA	CASSWRFAGENIQYF	TGTGCCAGCAGCTGGAGGTTTGCGGGGGAAAACATTCAGTACTTC
TRBD1	TRBV6-6	TRBJ2-5	few	CASSYGPDRGETQYF	TGTGCCAGCAGTTATGGCCCTGACAGGGGAGAGACCCAGTACTTC
NA	TRBV5-1	TRBJ1-2	NA	CASSLGGRNYGYTF	TGCGCCAGCAGCTTAGGGGGGAGGAACTATGGCTACACCTTC
TRBD2	TRBV5-4	TRBJ2-1	NA	CASSLRRGESNEQFF	TGTGCCAGCAGCTTGAGGCGGGGGGAGAGCAATGAGCAGTTCTTC
TRBD2	TRBV10-3	TRBJ2-3	NA	CAISTLAGGDTQYF	TGTGCCATCAGCACACTAGCGGGAGGTGATACGCAGTATTTT
TRBD2	TRBV5-4	TRBJ2-3	NA	CASSASSGGTDTQYF	TGTGCCAGCAGCGCATCTAGCGGGGGCACAGATACGCAGTATTTT
NA	TRBV19	TRBJ1-5	NA	CASTWGTRSNQPQHF	TGTGCCAGTACGTGGGGTACCCGTAGCAATCAGCCCCAGCATTTT
NA	TRBV4-3	TRBJ1-1	NA	CASSQTGANTEAFF	TGCGCCAGCAGCCAAACCGGGGCGAACACTGAAGCTTTCTTT
TRBD1	TRBV5-6	TRBJ1-5	NA	CASSLAGGLYQPQHF	TGTGCCAGCAGCTTGGCAGGGGGGTTGTATCAGCCCCAGCATTTT
TRBD2	TRBV4-2	TRBJ2-2	NA	CASRIGRDTGELFF	TGTGCCAGCCGGATCGGGAGGGACACCGGGGAGCTGTTTTTT
NA	TRBV11-2	TRBJ1-3	NA	CASSVRSGNTIYF	TGTGCCAGCAGCGTACGCTCTGGAAACACCATATATTTT
NA	TRBV5-1	TRBJ2-1	NA	CASTGTFYNEQFF	TGCGCCAGCACCGGGACATTCTACAATGAGCAGTTCTTC
TRBD1	TRBV18	TRBJ2-1	NA	CASSRTGTATYNEQFF	TGTGCCAGCTCACGAACCGGGACAGCTACCTACAATGAGCAGTTCTTC
TRBD1	TRBV28	TRBJ1-5	NA	CASSPTAGGSNQPQHF	TGTGCCAGCAGTCCCACGGCAGGGGGGAGCAATCAGCCCCAGCATTTT
NA	TRBV13	TRBJ2-3	NA	CASSFVGSGADTQYF	TGTGCCAGCAGCTTTGTCGGGAGTGGTGCAGATACGCAGTATTTT
NA	TRBV5-1	TRBJ2-3	NA	CACDSGRGDTQYF	TGCGCCTGCGATAGCGGTCGCGGGGATACGCAGTATTTT
NA	TRBV28	TRBJ1-2	NA	CASSLLDGSYGYTF	TGTGCCAGCAGTTTATTAGACGGTAGCTATGGCTACACCTTC
NA	TRBV5-5	TRBJ2-2	NA	CASSLGLVVAGELFF	TGTGCCAGCAGCTTGGGGCTAGTAGTAGCCGGGGAGCTGTTTTTT
TRBD1	TRBV28	TRBJ1-6	once	CASSLTHGTGDSPLHF	TGTGCCAGCAGCCTAACTCACGGGACAGGGGATTCACCCCTCCACTTT
TRBD1	TRBV7-3	TRBJ2-1	NA	CASSLGTGLYNEQFF	TGTGCCAGCAGCTTAGGGACAGGGCTTTACAATGAGCAGTTCTTC
TRBD1	TRBV7-9	TRBJ1-5	NA	CASSPTGFQPQHF	TGTGCCAGCAGCCCGACAGGGTTCCAGCCCCAGCATTTT
TRBD1	TRBV19	TRBJ2-3	NA	CASSGTGGTHTQYF	TGTGCCAGTAGCGGGACAGGGGGCACTCATACGCAGTATTTT
TRBD1	TRBV11-2	TRBJ1-1	NA	CASSSGQVNTEAFF	TGTGCCAGCAGCTCTGGACAGGTAAACACTGAAGCTTTCTTT
NA	TRBV18	TRBJ1-4	NA	CASTPFRGGEEKLFF	TGTGCCAGCACCCCTTTTAGGGGAGGGGAAGAAAAACTGTTTTTT
NA	TRBV27	TRBJ2-7	NA	CASGPTGLYEQYF	TGTGCCAGCGGACCAACAGGGTTGTACGAGCAGTACTTC
NA	TRBV15	TRBJ1-2	NA	CATSQGNYGYTF	TGTGCCACCAGCCAAGGGAACTATGGCTACACCTTC
NA	TRBV5-1	TRBJ2-3	NA	CASSRRQLTDTQYF	TGCGCCAGCAGCCGTCGACAGCTCACAGATACGCAGTATTTT
TRBD1	TRBV5-4	TRBJ2-5	NA	CASSQGTGHLRETQYF	TGTGCCAGCAGCCAAGGGACAGGGCACCTGAGAGAGACCCAGTACTTC
TRBD1	TRBV5-6	TRBJ1-1	NA	CASRRLDRGYTEAFF	TGTGCCAGCAGGCGATTGGACAGGGGTTACACTGAAGCTTTCTTT
NA	TRBV11-3	TRBJ1-2	once	CASSLRQGLGGYTF	TGTGCCAGCAGCTTGAGGCAGGGGTTAGGTGGCTACACCTTC
NA	TRBV30	TRBJ2-4	NA	CAWSVHTGLAKNIQYF	TGTGCCTGGAGTGTACACACAGGACTAGCCAAAAACATTCAGTACTTC
TRBD1	TRBV7-3	TRBJ2-3	NA	CASSLTGLQGATQYF	TGTGCCAGCAGCTTAACGGGCTTGCAGGGGGCAACGCAGTATTTT
NA	TRBV4-2	TRBJ1-6	few	CASSQVGYRGVDSPLHF	TGTGCCAGCAGCCAAGTGGGTTATAGGGGGGTGGATTCACCCCTCCACTTT
NA	TRBV2	TRBJ1-2	NA	CASQVRETNYGYTF	TGTGCCAGCCAAGTCCGGGAGACTAACTATGGCTACACCTTC
TRBD1	TRBV28	TRBJ1-6	once	CASSGDRGLASPLHF	TGTGCCAGCAGCGGAGACAGGGGGCTGGCTTCACCCCTCCACTTT
NA	TRBV2	TRBJ1-2	NA	CASSVGGGAGYTF	TGTGCCAGCAGTGTGGGGGGAGGGGCTGGCTACACCTTC
TRBD2	TRBV7-9	TRBJ2-3	NA	CASSSLAGVENTQYF	TGTGCCAGCAGCTCTCTAGCGGGGGTTGAGAATACGCAGTATTTT
TRBD1	TRBV18	TRBJ1-4	NA	CASSPDRGNEKLFF	TGTGCCAGCTCTCCGGACAGGGGTAATGAAAAACTGTTTTTT
TRBD2	TRBV4-2	TRBJ2-1	NA	CASSQDGTSGAYNEQFF	TGTGCCAGCAGCCAAGATGGTACTAGCGGGGCCTACAATGAGCAGTTCTTC
NA	TRBV30	TRBJ1-6	NA	CAWSVEGNSPLHF	TGTGCCTGGAGTGTAGAAGGGAATTCACCCCTCCACTTT
NA	TRBV19	TRBJ2-5	NA	CASSIVRMGTQYF	TGTGCCAGTAGTATTGTTCGTATGGGGACCCAGTACTTC
NA	TRBV7-9	TRBJ2-3	NA	CASSTQPGLTTRDTQYF	TGTGCCAGCAGCACCCAGCCGGGCCTCACTACAAGAGATACGCAGTATTTT
NA	TRBV28	TRBJ2-1	NA	CASSFIGEQFF	TGTGCCAGCAGTTTTATTGGTGAGCAGTTCTTC
NA	TRBV2	TRBJ2-6	many	CASLQDSGANVLTF	TGTGCCAGCTTACAGGACTCTGGGGCCAACGTCCTGACTTTC